This TCR beta chain was sequenced in a study of vaccination and CD4 T cells after COVID-19 (dated by TCRdb to about 2022). Looking at the study overall: Every convalescent patient had a positive nasal swab PCR test for SARS-CoV-2, with mild disease in eight to ten patients and severe disease in one. In the convalescent cohort there were six males and four females, among whom were two Hispanic individuals, seven Caucasians, two Asians and one multiracial person. In control cultures, a CEFX viral epitope pool was used as positive control, an HIV-1 Nef peptide pool was used as negative control, or no peptide was added. Post-vaccine blood samples were obtained a median of about 70 days after the second vaccine dose, with a range of roughly 13 to 250 days. The cultures were stimulated with overlapping spike peptide pools from SARS-CoV-2 and from the common cold coronaviruses HCoV-NL63, HCoV-OC43 and HCoV-229E. The spike-specific CD4+ TCR repertoire was compared before and after mRNA vaccination in approximately ten COVID-19 convalescent patients and a few infection-naive healthy vaccine recipients. Each participant got two doses of either the Pfizer-BioNTech BNT162b2 vaccine (n=8) or the Moderna mRNA-1273 vaccine (n=2). Post-COVID blood samples from convalescent patients were collected a median of around 100 days after diagnosis, with a range of roughly 35 to 180 days. The research as a whole found: In convalescent patients, a median 86.3% of post-vaccine SARS-CoV-2-reactive clones were detected only after vaccination, and vaccine-specific priming was suggested by this finding. Of the vaccine-specific clones found in convalescent patients, nearly all (304 of 307) were mono-reactive for SARS-CoV-2 spike instead of being cross-reactive with common cold coronaviruses. The median number of SARS-CoV-2-reactive clonotypes rose from about 23 after infection to 38 after vaccination, but the change was not significant. The study included relatively few convalescent patients and did not analyze early timepoints after natural infection.

This clonotype appeared a few times. Its antigen has not been determined. No per-base quality is available; no much larger clone lies one base away. The label giving this sample's treatment or condition can be read as: approximately nine-day PBMC culture with coronavirus spike peptide pools or control peptides (ViraFEST assay). The ViraFEST assay was used in the study, in which antigen-specific T cells were expanded with peptide pools and expanded clonotypes were subsequently identified by TCR sequencing. The convalescent patients' positive SARS-CoV-2 PCR tests were from March to December 2020, which was before the Alpha, Beta and Delta variants emerged in the United States. PBMCs were cultured at roughly 2 million per well in IMDM supplemented with around 5% human AB serum and around 9.5 IU/ml IL-2, with approximately 9.5 ug/ml peptide pools added. Half of the culture medium was replaced with fresh IL-2-containing medium on days 3 and 7. Once the cells had been in culture for around 10 days, the EasySep CD4+ T cell isolation kit was used to isolate CD4+ T cells by negative selection. Ficoll-Paque Plus gradient centrifugation was used to isolate PBMCs from whole blood, and the isolated PBMCs were then either used fresh or cryopreserved at -140C. Culture conditions were generally each tested in triplicate wells.

The library was built by means of PCR. At the Johns Hopkins FTIC core, DNA from the cultured CD4+ T cells underwent TCR sequencing with the Oncomine TCR Beta short-read assay. The QIAamp micro DNA kit was used to extract genomic DNA from the cultured CD4+ T cells. Oncomine TCR Beta libraries from cultured CD4+ T cells were pooled with unique dual indexes and sequenced on an Illumina iSeq 100. The paper's processing steps were these. Non-productive sequences were removed, and CDR3s that did not start with C, did not end with F or W, or were shorter than 7 amino acids were discarded. Antigen-specific clonotypes were identified with the MANAFEST web application by comparing peptide-stimulated wells with reference and other culture wells. For a clone to be called positive, the clone needed an FDR below 0.05, an odds ratio above 5, and a productive frequency above 0.1% in at least two of three replicate wells. A clonotype counted as cross-reactive if it showed significant expansion both in the SARS-CoV-2 spike wells and in at least one common cold coronavirus spike condition. Using R version 3.6.1, CDR3 homology was evaluated through Levenshtein distances (stringdist) along with unrooted phylogenetic trees (ape). TCRdb reprocessed the public reads (quality trimming at Q25 with fastp, clone calling with MiXCR) and kept in-frame beta chains. Identical CDR3 proteins give one entry, which carries the most common genes and DNA. The V and J calls, along with clone size, are taken from TCRdb and not from the paper's own processing. In this sample the table shows roughly 10,000 distinct CDR3 sequences, about 28% of which occur a single time. Together, the top ten hold 15% of the sample.

The clonotype originates from a human donor who had recovered from COVID-19. Here the sequenced sample was CD4+ T cells from blood, cultured in vitro, taken after SARS-CoV-2 vaccination.

The CDR3 corresponds to CASRVQGAGGYTF. The sequence in DNA is TGTGCCAGCAGGGTACAGGGGGCTGGTGGCTACACCTTC. The sequence is built from TRBV28 and TRBJ1-2; a stretch of 9 junction bases matches TRBD1. Including the terminal cysteine and phenylalanine, the CDR3 comprises 13 residues. Just the 39-base CDR3 DNA is kept, in frame starting at base 1. CDR1 and CDR2 are read off the germline V gene as MDHEN and SYDVKM. Trimmed from V: 6 bases; trimmed from J: 7 bases; junction bases lacking a gene match: 6.